Listed below are T cell receptor beta chains from one sample, sequenced in a study of control samples from healthy donors and cancer patients. Sequencing was performed with immunoSEQ multiplex PCR; in TCRdb, only in-frame clones are kept and a portion is missing. The table shows 150,000 to 200,000 clones, with 80% to 95% occurring only once. What was sequenced was blood. The receptors originated from a woman aged 25 to 45 in good health. Each CDR3 is given without its conserved first and last residue. Fields, in order: V gene, CDR3 protein.

TRBV28,ASSPGTSGTDTQY
TRBV29-1,SFHDRVNTEAF
TRBV3-1/TRBV3-2,ASSRQSTIY
TRBV9,ASSVTIGYEQY
TRBV29-1,SVHGGVSEAF
TRBV29-1,SVVFTSNTEAF
TRBV6-5,ASSSIPGSYGYT
TRBV5-1,ASSLAMGPQRANNEQF
TRBV10-3,AIVEKLGGELF
TRBV30,AWSPTWVSGANVLT
TRBV4-1,ASSQAGQGAQKLF
TRBV28,ASSLGQGASSGNTIY
TRBV19,ASSAALAGKNEQY
TRBV4-2,ASSQAVYQETQY
TRBV6-6,ASSYSIGQGDGYT
TRBV5-1,ASSLGWTGELF
TRBV6-4,ASSGRAGSYNEQF
TRBV5-1,ASSLVGAGEQY
TRBV4-2,ASSLTRGDNEQF
TRBV30,AWSPKVRDRDGAF
TRBV7-9,ASSSGTSDEQF
TRBV9,ASSPRDLGSYEQY
TRBV3-1/TRBV3-2,ASSPGLADPYEQY
TRBV24-1,ATSDLGLAGVCTDTQY
TRBV12-3/TRBV12-4,ASNPSGNTIY
TRBV3-1/TRBV3-2,ASGKETQY
TRBV6-5,ASRDGLAGLRQY
TRBV28,ASSLGTGSQFNYGYT
TRBV6-5,ASSYSSGNTIY
TRBV6-4,ASRPDMNTGELF
TRBV24-1,ATSDLSGSRNEQF
TRBV4-1,ASSQQHRALSQTEAF
TRBV9,ASSARPNSYEQY
TRBV4-1,ASSQEGRDSNQPQH
TRBV12-3/TRBV12-4,ASSPGSLQPQH
TRBV29-1,SVEGVGVYNEQF
TRBV10-3,AIRLGLNTEAF
TRBV29-1,SARTGIDTQY
TRBV6-6,ASSPWTGRGSTEAF
TRBV2,ASSGLAGVEEQY
TRBV5-4,ASSFGGQDADEQY
TRBV4-1,ASSPPGGLTDTQY